The source of this TCR beta chain is a study of T cell responses to AZD1222 COVID-19 vaccine. General observations from the study: Sampling that yielded the repertoires occurred only after the peak T cell response. Nearly half of spike-specific TCRs reportedly go after variant regions that carry no mutations.

Germline V gene lookup returns CDR1 MNHNY and CDR2 SVGAGI (reference sequence). The CDR3 is made up of 16 amino acids. V lost 6 bases and J lost 4; bases outside the gene matches: 9. Turning to this clone: Antigen specificity is unknown.

TCRdb keeps only in-frame clones here, not all; method: immunoSEQ multiplex PCR. Among approximately 150,000 clones listed, around 90% were seen once. The chain recombines TRBV6-6 with TRBJ2-3; TRBD1 matches 11 bases. The sequences come from peripheral blood, collected on day 0 of MenACWY control vaccination. This TCR came from an adult in good health. In nucleotides, the CDR3 is TGTGCCAGCAGGACCCGGGACAGGGGGTTGGCAGATACGCAGTATTTT. It specifies CASRTRDRGLADTQYF.